The 20 T cell receptor beta chains given below trace back to one sample, sequenced in a study of T-cell memory formation after mild COVID-19. TCRdb re-called the 5' RACE reads with MiXCR, one entry per CDR3 protein. The sample holds some 160,000 distinct CDR3 sequences, around a third seen once. The sample was PBMCs or a T cell subset sorted from them (not recorded which). The receptors originated from an adult woman who had mild COVID-19 (a few samples of this study predate the infection). Cell type and time point are not known.

This sequence joins TRBV29-1 and TRBJ2-1; D is undetermined. This CDR3 is built from 20 residues. From germline, CDR1 is SQVTM and CDR2 ANQGSEA. V lost 0 bases to trimming and J lost 0 bases, with 24 bases between them. The CDR3 DNA sequence: TGCAGCGTTGAAGATATGATACGTGGACCAAGTACGAGCTCCTACAATGAGCAGTTCTTC. It translates to CSVEDMIRGPSTSSYNEQFF.

This chain uses TRBV7-3 with TRBJ2-3, with D possibly TRBD2 on 5 matching bases. Per germline, CDR1 SGHTA and CDR2 FQGTGA. CDR3 length: 14 residues. V was cut by 0 bases and J by 1 base, with 5 bases left in between. In DNA form, the CDR3 reads TGTGCCAGCAGCTTAACTAGCGGCACAGATACGCAGTATTTT. Translating gives CASSLTSGTDTQYF.

The chain joins TRBV15 to TRBJ2-3, with 7 positions matching TRBD2. Germline CDR1 and CDR2: LNHNV and YYDKDF (reference sequence). The CDR3 is 16 amino acids. V trimming: 0 bases; J trimming: 2 bases; junction bases outside the gene matches: 5. Here the CDR3 reads CATSRERGILTDTQYF. CDR3 nucleotides: TGTGCCACCAGCAGAGAGCGGGGGATTCTCACAGATACGCAGTATTTT.

The chain employs TRBV10-3 and TRBJ2-1; 11 nucleotides match TRBD1. CDR3 length equals 14 residues. Germline lookup yields CDR1 ENHRY and CDR2 SYGVKD. The trim removed 10 bases at V and 13 bases at J, leaving 15 bases unmatched. The CDR3 DNA sequence: TGTGCCACAGGACAGGGGGCGGGTGAGACTAACCAGTTCTTC. As protein: CATGQGAGETNQFF.

The CDR3 spells CASSVVGADTQYF. The CDR3 nucleotides are TGTGCCAGCAGCGTAGTTGGAGCGGATACGCAGTATTTT. The chain joins TRBV9 to TRBJ2-3; D not resolved. Trimming removed 0 bases at V and 6 bases at J, with 8 bases between. CDR3 size: 13 residues. CDR1 and CDR2 from the germline V gene are SGDLS and YYNGEE.

V usage is TRBV7-9 and J usage is TRBJ2-5; 7 bases line up with TRBD2. Germline CDR1 SEHNR, CDR2 FQNEAQ (reference sequence). The CDR3 runs to 16 residues. V shed 1 base, J shed 2 bases, and the junction held 7 bases outside the gene matches. The DNA for the CDR3 is TGTGCCAGCAGCTTAGGAAATCGGGGGGAACAAGAGACCCAGTACTTC. Protein product: CASSLGNRGEQETQYF.

The table lists this clonotype with a few counts. The chain recombines TRBV11-2 with TRBJ2-3; TRBD2 agrees at 7 bases. This CDR3 contains 17 residues. Germline lookup yields CDR1 SGHAT and CDR2 FQNNGV. The trim removed 0 bases at V and 1 base at J, leaving 7 bases unmatched. CDR3 sequence reads: CASSLDLVGGGTDTQYF. CDR3 sequence (DNA): TGTGCCAGCAGCTTAGATTTGGTGGGGGGGGGCACAGATACGCAGTATTTT.

The chain recombines TRBV29-1 with TRBJ1-1, with D hard to call. This CDR3 is 13 amino acids long. Per the germline V gene, CDR1 is SQVTM and CDR2 is ANQGSEA. Trimming cost V 3 bases and J 4 bases, with 12 bases left between them. The CDR3 DNA reads as TGCAGCGTTGAGTTACAGCGGGGCACTGAAGCTTTCTTT. Its translation: CSVELQRGTEAFF.

In DNA, the CDR3 is TGTGCCAGCAGTGAAGCGTCCGGGACAGTAGTAAGGTCCGAGACCCAGTACTTC. It yields the protein CASSEASGTVVRSETQYF. The chain links TRBV2 to TRBJ2-5, with 7 bases matching TRBD1. CDR1 and CDR2 (germline): SNHLY, FYNNEI. V shed 0 bases and J 5 bases; nucleotides not matched to a gene: 15. The CDR3 spans 18 residues.

In its sample, this clonotype was seen a few times. The chain links TRBV7-9 to TRBJ2-7; D may match TRBD1 or TRBD2 (5 bases each). The CDR3 contains 13 residues. Germline V gene data show CDR1 as SEHNR and CDR2 as FQNEAQ (reference sequence). V was cut by 7 bases and J by 4 bases, with 14 bases left in between. The DNA of the CDR3 is TGTGCCAGCACTAGCAGGGTGAGGTACGAGCAGTACTTC. Protein: CASTSRVRYEQYF.

This clonotype was seen just once. The J gene is TRBJ2-7, the V gene TRBV30, with 13 bases lining up with TRBD2. The trim removed 0 bases at V and 2 bases at J, leaving 7 bases unmatched. In germline, CDR1 is GTSNPN, CDR2 SVGIG (reference sequence). This CDR3 is built from 17 residues. The CDR3 here is CAWSVLRTSGSPYEQYF. In DNA, the CDR3 is TGTGCCTGGAGTGTGCTGCGGACTAGCGGGAGCCCCTACGAGCAGTACTTC.

The rearrangement joins TRBV7-9 to TRBJ2-3; unclear D gene. The germline CDR1 and CDR2 sequences are SEHNR and FQNEAQ (reference sequence). V was clipped by 3 bases and J by 2 bases, with 9 bases between them. CDR3 length: 14 amino acids. The CDR3 sequence: CASSLTLDTDTQYF. The CDR3 DNA is TGTGCCAGCAGCTTGACCCTAGACACAGATACGCAGTATTTT.

This chain uses TRBV6-6 with TRBJ1-4; the D gene is possibly TRBD1 (5 bases). CDR3 length equals 17 residues. The germline V and J ends were trimmed by 2 bases and 0 bases, with 13 bases remaining between them. From germline, CDR1 is MNHNY and CDR2 SVGAGI (reference sequence). The CDR3 region has the DNA TGTGCCAGCAGTTACGGCAGAGGGACTGCAACTAATGAAAAACTGTTTTTT. Amino acid sequence: CASSYGRGTATNEKLFF.

The table lists this clonotype with a few counts. The chain is built from TRBV19 and TRBJ2-1; 7 nucleotides align to TRBD1. This CDR3 has 15 amino acids. V lost 1 base to trimming and J lost 5 bases; unmatched junction nucleotides: 5. Germline assignment: CDR1 LNHDA and CDR2 SQIVND (reference sequence). Written as DNA, the CDR3 is TGTGCCAGTAGTATAGGACAGGGTCTCAACAATGAGCAGTTCTTC. Protein product: CASSIGQGLNNEQFF. The variable domain in full, with the rest retrieved from reference TRBV19 and TRBJ2-1, is DGGITQSPKYLFRKEGQNVTLSCEQNLNHDAMYWYRQDPGQGLRLIYYSQIVNDFQKGDIAEGYSVSREKKESFPLTVTSAQKNPTAFYLCASSIGQGLNNEQFFGPGTRLTVL.

The chain has TRBV7-9 and TRBJ1-6; D is possibly TRBD1 (5 bases). This CDR3 has 15 residues. The germline V and J ends were trimmed by 4 bases and 7 bases, with 14 bases remaining between them. Germline V lookup: CDR1 SEHNR, CDR2 FQNEAQ (reference sequence). The CDR3 sequence is CASSSRDFRNSPLHF. The CDR3 DNA reads as TGTGCCAGCAGCTCGCGGGACTTCCGCAATTCACCCCTCCACTTT.

The chain is built from TRBV20-1 and TRBJ2-3; D gene unclear. Between the trimmed V and J ends, which lost 5 bases and 2 bases, there was a span of 2 bases. Germline V lookup: CDR1 DFQATT, CDR2 SNEGSKA (reference sequence). This CDR3 contains 10 residues. The CDR3, as DNA: TGCAGTGCTCCCACAGATACGCAGTATTTT. Its translation: CSAPTDTQYF.

This sequence joins TRBV20-1 and TRBJ2-1, with 13 bases matching TRBD2. Trimming took 3 bases from V and 4 from J; bases not matched to a gene: 9. The CDR3 contains 17 residues. Germline values: CDR1 DFQATT, CDR2 SNEGSKA (reference sequence). The chain's CDR3 is CSASPGLAGDGYNEQFF. For the CDR3, the DNA is TGCAGTGCTAGCCCCGGACTAGCGGGAGACGGGTACAATGAGCAGTTCTTC.

The table lists this clonotype with a few counts. The chain links TRBV29-1 to TRBJ2-4; D unresolved. This CDR3 has 13 residues. Trimming shortened V by 1 base and J by 0 bases, and 4 bases separated the two germline ends. Germline V gene data show CDR1 as SQVTM and CDR2 as ANQGSEA. The CDR3 nucleotides are TGCAGCGTTGAAGGGGTAGCCAAAAACATTCAGTACTTC. Residues: CSVEGVAKNIQYF. Full variable domain (outside the CDR3, taken from reference TRBV29-1 and TRBJ2-4): SAVISQKPSRDICQRGTSLTIQCQVDSQVTMMFWYRQQPGQSLTLIATANQGSEATYESGFVIDKFPISRPNLTFSTLTVSNMSPEDSSIYLCSVEGVAKNIQYFGAGTRLSVL.

The chain links TRBV13 to TRBJ1-2; no reliable D call. Germline V gives CDR1 PRHDT, CDR2 FYEKMQ (reference sequence). V was cut by 4 bases and J by 4 bases, with 10 bases left in between. The CDR3 loop spans 13 amino acids. CDR3 coding DNA: TGTGCCAGCAGCTCCTCGGCGGGCTATGGCTACACCTTC. Protein sequence: CASSSSAGYGYTF.

The genes are TRBV6-2 or TRBV6-3 and TRBJ2-5, with 7 bases fitting TRBD1. V was clipped by 8 bases and J by 7 bases; unmatched bases: 16. The germline V gene encodes CDR1 MNHEY and CDR2 SVGEGT. The CDR3 totals 15 residues. This CDR3 reads CASELGTAFKGTQYF. CDR3 coding DNA: TGTGCCAGCGAACTTGGGACAGCTTTTAAAGGGACCCAGTACTTC.